This T cell receptor (beta chain) was found in a study of ipilimumab plus nivolumab after autologous stem cell transplantation. In the study overall: The myeloma cohort included high-risk transplant-naive patients and patients relapsing within 3 years of a first autologous transplant.

A few counts support this clone. Germline V CDR1 and CDR2: LNHDA, SQIVND (reference sequence). This CDR3 contains 14 residues. V trimming: 5 bases; J trimming: 7 bases; junction bases outside the gene matches: 3. Assay: immunoSEQ multiplex PCR; the TCRdb copy retains only in-frame clones and omits some. Counted here are approximately 5,300 clones, around 71% occurring once; the ten biggest clones make up about 30%. Dosing: nivolumab 3 mg/kg IV, weeks 1, 4, 7, 10, then every two weeks to week 26. The sequencing here drew on PBMCs, taken in a trial of ipilimumab plus nivolumab as post-transplant consolidation. The chain employs TRBV19 and TRBJ1-5; TRBD1 matches 12 bases. This receptor was taken from a male donor with multiple myeloma. The CDR3 nucleotides are TGTGCCAGTAGTCGGGACAGGGGGCAACAGCCCCAGCATTTT. It translates to CASSRDRGQQPQHF.